Included here is one T cell receptor beta chain sequence, with context. Per the germline V gene, CDR1 is MNHNS and CDR2 is SASEGT. The CDR3 extends over 16 amino acids. The ends lost 1 base at V and 8 bases at J; junction bases unmatched: 6. The data are from a study of T cell changes during pregnancy in multiple sclerosis. Here immunoSEQ multiplex PCR was the method, and the copy in TCRdb shows in-frame clones only, minus some. The sample has around 95,000 clones, roughly 90% seen once. The gene calls are TRBV6-1 and TRBJ2-2; 11 bases agree with TRBD2. The material sequenced was peripheral blood, taken after pregnancy. This clonotype originated in a female donor with multiple sclerosis, enrolled in a pregnancy study. CDR3 in DNA: TGTGCCAGCAGTGAAGGACTAGCGGGACTGGGGGGGGAGCTGTTTTTT. Its protein product is CASSEGLAGLGGELFF.